This T cell receptor beta chain is drawn from a study of CD8+ T cells in alopecia areata. On the study more broadly: Tofacitinib administration to treated patients was oral, at 5 to 10 mg twice daily. Study results and limitations: In lesional scalp, particularly from alopecia totalis/universalis, clonality was higher than in normal scalp. Between patients, shared TCR sequences were less clear than in mice. This was possibly due in part to HLA diversity in the patient population.

On this clone itself: The antigen is undetermined.

Sequencing templates came from extracted RNA that was reverse transcribed into cDNA. Clones were sequenced by immunoSEQ multiplex PCR, and TCRdb holds only the in-frame ones, with some missing. Of more than 90,000 clones listed, roughly 60% were seen once; the top ten hold roughly 15%. The treatment denotes: oral pan-JAK inhibitor, 5-10 mg twice daily. This material consisted of CD8+ T cells sorted from blood, taken at approximately week 60, from a patient treated with tofacitinib. The TCR sequence derives from a human donor with alopecia areata.

The CDR3 here is CASPTQEGTLTFF. The CDR3 region has the DNA TGTGCCAGCCCCACCCAGGAGGGGACCCTTACGTTCTTT. This chain joins TRBV2 and TRBJ1-1; the D gene is possibly TRBD1 (5 bases). The ends were cut back, 8 bases at V and 14 bases at J, with 24 bases in the middle. Germline V gene sequence: CDR1 SNHLY, CDR2 FYNNEI. CDR3 size: 13 residues.